Listed below are T cell receptor beta chains from one sample, sequenced in a study of CD8+ T cells in alopecia areata. The repertoire was sequenced with immunoSEQ multiplex PCR; TCRdb's copy has only in-frame clones and lacks some. The table lists about 200,000 clones, roughly 64% of them singletons, with roughly 4.2% in the top ten. The specimen was CD4+ T cells sorted from blood, collected at week 4, from a patient treated with tofacitinib. Receptors were obtained from a human donor with alopecia areata. Each CDR3 is given with its conserved first and last residue. Fields, in order: V gene, J gene, clone size, CDR3 length, CDR3 protein. Clone size is not always given. Where it is, it says once, few, many or a class for expanded clones.

V gene: TRBV6-5; J gene: TRBJ1-2; clone size: few; CDR3 length: 13; CDR3 protein: CASSRGADYGYTF
V gene: TRBV5-6; J gene: TRBJ1-1; clone size: .; CDR3 length: 14; CDR3 protein: CASSTRDRGSEAFF
V gene: TRBV6-6; J gene: TRBJ2-3; clone size: few; CDR3 length: 15; CDR3 protein: CASRAGQGVTDTQYF
V gene: TRBV5-1; J gene: TRBJ1-3; clone size: few; CDR3 length: 16; CDR3 protein: CASSLGPGTRENTIYF
V gene: TRBV2; J gene: TRBJ1-1; clone size: .; CDR3 length: 13; CDR3 protein: CATAGQPNTEAFF
V gene: TRBV30; J gene: TRBJ2-1; clone size: .; CDR3 length: 13; CDR3 protein: CASSGGAYNEQFF
V gene: TRBV4-2; J gene: TRBJ2-7; clone size: .; CDR3 length: 15; CDR3 protein: CASSPAGDSPYEQYF
V gene: TRBV13; J gene: TRBJ2-7; clone size: .; CDR3 length: 17; CDR3 protein: CASSSTGRTGPYYEQYF
V gene: TRBV29-1; J gene: TRBJ1-2; clone size: .; CDR3 length: 13; CDR3 protein: CSVEDQGGAGYTF
V gene: TRBV5-1; J gene: TRBJ1-4; clone size: once; CDR3 length: 18; CDR3 protein: CASSLLRGQGRESEKLFF
V gene: TRBV5-1; J gene: TRBJ2-3; clone size: .; CDR3 length: 16; CDR3 protein: CASSSPGGGAGDTQYF
V gene: TRBV2; J gene: TRBJ2-3; clone size: few; CDR3 length: 13; CDR3 protein: CASRGHSTDTQYF
V gene: TRBV11-2; J gene: TRBJ1-6; clone size: .; CDR3 length: 13; CDR3 protein: CASSQRHDSPLHF
V gene: TRBV6-5; J gene: TRBJ2-6; clone size: .; CDR3 length: 14; CDR3 protein: CASSLSSGANVLTF
V gene: TRBV11-1; J gene: TRBJ2-5; clone size: .; CDR3 length: 14; CDR3 protein: CASSLGTAQETQYF
V gene: TRBV9; J gene: TRBJ1-3; clone size: .; CDR3 length: 13; CDR3 protein: CASSVPGRNTIYF
V gene: TRBV11-2; J gene: TRBJ2-7; clone size: .; CDR3 length: 14; CDR3 protein: CASSISDRPYEQYF
V gene: TRBV29-1; J gene: TRBJ1-1; clone size: .; CDR3 length: 9; CDR3 protein: CSVEEGAFF
V gene: TRBV5-1; J gene: TRBJ2-3; clone size: .; CDR3 length: 15; CDR3 protein: CASSPTTGAADTQYF
V gene: TRBV30; J gene: TRBJ1-6; clone size: .; CDR3 length: 13; CDR3 protein: CAWGTGGNSPLHF
V gene: TRBV7-2; J gene: TRBJ2-7; clone size: .; CDR3 length: 13; CDR3 protein: CASSLESGREQYF
V gene: TRBV15; J gene: TRBJ1-3; clone size: few; CDR3 length: 15; CDR3 protein: CATSASTVFGNTIYF
V gene: TRBV29-1; J gene: TRBJ2-6; clone size: .; CDR3 length: 17; CDR3 protein: CSVAIPGTGHGANVLTF
V gene: TRBV7-9; J gene: TRBJ1-2; clone size: .; CDR3 length: 14; CDR3 protein: CASSSLSFLYGYTF
V gene: TRBV5-1; J gene: TRBJ2-7; clone size: .; CDR3 length: 13; CDR3 protein: CASSLAGISEQYF
V gene: TRBV2; J gene: TRBJ2-2; clone size: few; CDR3 length: 13; CDR3 protein: CASRNREAGELFF
V gene: TRBV6-1; J gene: TRBJ1-1; clone size: .; CDR3 length: 13; CDR3 protein: CASRTQGNTEAFF
V gene: TRBV5-6; J gene: TRBJ2-6; clone size: .; CDR3 length: 15; CDR3 protein: CASSRLVSGANVLTF
V gene: TRBV2; J gene: TRBJ1-3; clone size: few; CDR3 length: 13; CDR3 protein: CASSEDSGNTIYF
V gene: TRBV4-1; J gene: TRBJ1-1; clone size: .; CDR3 length: 12; CDR3 protein: CASSQGSTEAFF
V gene: TRBV5-5; J gene: TRBJ1-3; clone size: few; CDR3 length: 13; CDR3 protein: CASSINSGNTIYF
V gene: TRBV7-7; J gene: TRBJ1-5; clone size: .; CDR3 length: 13; CDR3 protein: CASSRSGNQPQHF
V gene: TRBV4-2; J gene: TRBJ1-1; clone size: .; CDR3 length: 14; CDR3 protein: CASSQDRVNTEAFF
V gene: TRBV5-1; J gene: TRBJ2-6; clone size: .; CDR3 length: 18; CDR3 protein: CASIDGNPRASGANVLTF
V gene: TRBV4-1; J gene: TRBJ1-5; clone size: .; CDR3 length: 14; CDR3 protein: CASSQDPSNQPQHF
V gene: TRBV7-2; J gene: TRBJ2-7; clone size: .; CDR3 length: 14; CDR3 protein: CASSLMSDSYEQYF
V gene: TRBV4-2; J gene: TRBJ2-5; clone size: .; CDR3 length: 14; CDR3 protein: CASSQELNQETQYF
V gene: TRBV7-7; J gene: TRBJ2-3; clone size: .; CDR3 length: 16; CDR3 protein: CASSSTSGGSTDTQYF
V gene: TRBV2; J gene: TRBJ1-4; clone size: few; CDR3 length: 14; CDR3 protein: CASSEERGNEKLFF
V gene: TRBV19; J gene: TRBJ2-3; clone size: .; CDR3 length: 14; CDR3 protein: CASKPGHQGDTQYF
V gene: TRBV5-1; J gene: TRBJ2-5; clone size: few; CDR3 length: 13; CDR3 protein: CASSPTGGETQYF
V gene: TRBV7-9; J gene: TRBJ2-2; clone size: .; CDR3 length: 15; CDR3 protein: CASSTQGANTGELFF
V gene: TRBV7-9; J gene: TRBJ1-1; clone size: few; CDR3 length: 15; CDR3 protein: CASSPRGQVNTEAFF
V gene: TRBV7-9; J gene: TRBJ2-7; clone size: medium-sized; CDR3 length: 17; CDR3 protein: CASTPGKGQGAPGEQYF
V gene: TRBV7-7; J gene: TRBJ2-7; clone size: .; CDR3 length: 14; CDR3 protein: CASSLGQNSYEQYF
V gene: TRBV25-1; J gene: TRBJ2-5; clone size: .; CDR3 length: 16; CDR3 protein: CASTRSGGAEGETQYF
V gene: TRBV5-6; J gene: TRBJ1-2; clone size: once; CDR3 length: 16; CDR3 protein: CASSLVQGSSNYGYTF
V gene: TRBV5-5; J gene: TRBJ1-4; clone size: .; CDR3 length: 14; CDR3 protein: CASSPGGMNEKLFF
V gene: TRBV20-1; J gene: TRBJ2-3; clone size: .; CDR3 length: 11; CDR3 protein: CSARERDTQYF
V gene: TRBV15; J gene: TRBJ2-5; clone size: .; CDR3 length: 16; CDR3 protein: CATSRDRAGGPETQYF
V gene: TRBV15; J gene: TRBJ2-7; clone size: .; CDR3 length: 16; CDR3 protein: CATSRDLGLQTSEQYF
V gene: TRBV30; J gene: TRBJ1-6; clone size: .; CDR3 length: 14; CDR3 protein: CAWSVYREDSPLHF
V gene: TRBV30; J gene: TRBJ1-2; clone size: .; CDR3 length: 15; CDR3 protein: CAWRGSRGRGYGYTF
V gene: TRBV5-1; J gene: TRBJ2-7; clone size: .; CDR3 length: 14; CDR3 protein: CASSLEYSGRAEYF
V gene: TRBV7-6; J gene: TRBJ1-4; clone size: .; CDR3 length: 14; CDR3 protein: CASSTGTRNEKLFF
V gene: TRBV6-6; J gene: TRBJ2-1; clone size: .; CDR3 length: 13; CDR3 protein: CASNDRVHNEQFF
V gene: TRBV29-1; J gene: TRBJ2-3; clone size: .; CDR3 length: 13; CDR3 protein: CSVGQLSTDTQYF
V gene: TRBV20-1; J gene: TRBJ2-7; clone size: .; CDR3 length: 11; CDR3 protein: CSANQGYEQYF
V gene: TRBV7-9; J gene: TRBJ2-3; clone size: .; CDR3 length: 15; CDR3 protein: CASSEGRTSTDTQYF
V gene: TRBV29-1; J gene: TRBJ2-5; clone size: .; CDR3 length: 14; CDR3 protein: CSVALIITQETQYF